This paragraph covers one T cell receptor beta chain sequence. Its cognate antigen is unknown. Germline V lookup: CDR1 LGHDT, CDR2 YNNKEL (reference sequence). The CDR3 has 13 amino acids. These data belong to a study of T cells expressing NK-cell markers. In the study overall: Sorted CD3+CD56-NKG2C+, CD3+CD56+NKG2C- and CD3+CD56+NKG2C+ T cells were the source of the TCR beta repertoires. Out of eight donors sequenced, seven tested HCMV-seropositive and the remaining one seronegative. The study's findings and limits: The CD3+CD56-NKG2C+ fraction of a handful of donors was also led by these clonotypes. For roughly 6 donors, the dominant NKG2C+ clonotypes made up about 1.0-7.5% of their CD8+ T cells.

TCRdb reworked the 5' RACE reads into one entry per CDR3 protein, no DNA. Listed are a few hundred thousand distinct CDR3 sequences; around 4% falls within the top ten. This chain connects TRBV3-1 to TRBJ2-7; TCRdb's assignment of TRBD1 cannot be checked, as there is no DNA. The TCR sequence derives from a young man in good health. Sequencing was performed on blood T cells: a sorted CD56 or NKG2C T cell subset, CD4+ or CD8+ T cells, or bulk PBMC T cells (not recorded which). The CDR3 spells CASSQEGRHEQYF.